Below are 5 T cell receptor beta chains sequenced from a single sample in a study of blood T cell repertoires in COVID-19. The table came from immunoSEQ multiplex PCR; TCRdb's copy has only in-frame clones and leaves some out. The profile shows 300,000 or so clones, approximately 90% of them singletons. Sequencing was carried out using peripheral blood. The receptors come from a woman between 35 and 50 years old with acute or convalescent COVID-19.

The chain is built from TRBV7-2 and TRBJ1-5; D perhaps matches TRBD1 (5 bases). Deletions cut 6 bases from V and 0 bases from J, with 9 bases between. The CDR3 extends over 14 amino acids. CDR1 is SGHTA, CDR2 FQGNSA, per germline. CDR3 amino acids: CASRMTDSNQPQHF. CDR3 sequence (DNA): TGTGCCAGCAGAATGACAGATAGCAATCAGCCCCAGCATTTT.

CDR3 protein: CASSFDTGIYGYTF. CDR3 nucleotide sequence: TGTGCCAGCAGCTTCGATACCGGTATCTATGGCTACACCTTC. The chain employs TRBV7-9 and TRBJ1-2, with D hard to call. Germline CDR1 and CDR2: SEHNR and FQNEAQ (reference sequence). This CDR3 is 14 amino acids long. Trimming took 3 bases from V and 4 from J, leaving 12 bases between them.

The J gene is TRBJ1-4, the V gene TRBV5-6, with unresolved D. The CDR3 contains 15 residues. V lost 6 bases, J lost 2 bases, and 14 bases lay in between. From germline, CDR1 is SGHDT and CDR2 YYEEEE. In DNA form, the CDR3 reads TGTGCCAGCACCCTCTGGGCGGGGACTAATGAAAAACTGTTTTTT. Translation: CASTLWAGTNEKLFF.

DNA for the CDR3: TGTGCCAGCAAAGAGACAGCCTACAATGAGCAGTTCTTC. Translating it yields CASKETAYNEQFF. The chain has TRBV13 and TRBJ2-1, with D maybe TRBD1 (5 bases). This CDR3 contains 13 residues. Germline V gene data show CDR1 as PRHDT and CDR2 as FYEKMQ (reference sequence). The V end lost 7 bases, the J end lost 2 bases, and 9 bases lay between the germline ends. Complete variable domain (other parts from reference TRBV13 and TRBJ2-1): AAGVIQSPRHLIKEKRETATLKCYPIPRHDTVYWYQQGPGQDPQFLISFYEKMQSDKGSIPDRFSAQQFSDYHSELNMSSLELGDSALYFCASKETAYNEQFFGPGTRLTVL.

The CDR3 spells CASSRSGTGWAGELFF. The CDR3 DNA reads as TGTGCCAGCAGCCGAAGCGGGACAGGGTGGGCCGGGGAGCTGTTTTTT. J is TRBJ2-2 and V is TRBV14; TRBD1 matches 9 bases. Trimming cost V 4 bases and J 6 bases; bases outside gene matches: 9. The CDR3 is made up of 16 amino acids. Per germline, CDR1 SGHDN and CDR2 FVKESK.